These 19 T cell receptor beta chains were sequenced from one sample in a study of T-cell reconstitution after alpha-beta-depleted transplantation in children. The TCRbeta library was prepared with unique molecular identifiers. TCRdb re-derived calls from the PCR reads in MiXCR, one entry per CDR3 protein. The repertoire holds over 200,000 distinct CDR3 sequences, with about 11% as singletons. Sequencing was performed on PBMCs, taken before TCRalphabeta/CD19-depleted stem cell transplant. All receptors derive from a child younger than two with acute myeloid leukemia, due to receive a stem cell transplant.

This clonotype was found a few times. The rearrangement uses TRBV6-1 and TRBJ1-1; maybe TRBD1 (6 bases). Germline CDR1 MNHNS, CDR2 SASEGT. The length of the CDR3 is 13 residues. V was trimmed by 7 bases and J by 10 bases, leaving 19 bases between them. The CDR3 nucleotides are TGTGCCAGCACCTTCTCCGGGGGGGCGACAGCTTTCTTT. Translation gives CASTFSGGATAFF.

This clonotype was detected only once. The junction and the germline gene differ at one end; a read error may be behind it. The V call is TRBV6-5, the J call TRBJ2-5, with D tentatively TRBD2 (6 bases). The CDR3 spans 14 residues. The V gene's germline CDR1 is MNHEY and CDR2 SVGAGI. CDR3 sequence: CASSFSRGGETQYF. CDR3 nucleotides: TGTGCCAGCAGTTTCTCTCGGGGAGGAGAGACCCAATACTTC.

The table lists this clonotype with many counts. This sequence joins TRBV7-2 and TRBJ2-7; D is uncertain. Per the germline V gene, CDR1 is SGHTA and CDR2 is FQGNSA. V dropped 3 bases and J dropped 0 bases, with 12 bases sitting between them. CDR3 length equals 15 residues. As DNA, the CDR3 is TGTGCCAGCAGCTTTACCGGCCCCAGCTCCTACGAGCAGTACTTC. Residues: CASSFTGPSSYEQYF.

J is TRBJ2-3 and V is TRBV5-6, with TRBD1 matching over 11 bases. The J segment lost 0 bases and the V segment lost 1 base, leaving 1 base of the junction unmatched. The CDR3 extends over 16 amino acids. Germline loops: CDR1 SGHDT, CDR2 YYEEEE. The CDR3 sequence is CASSLRDRGSTDTQYF. As DNA, the CDR3 is TGTGCCAGCAGCTTGCGGGACAGGGGGAGCACAGATACGCAGTATTTT.

This clonotype came up many times. V and J are TRBV5-1 and TRBJ2-2, with TRBD2 matching 7 bases. Germline V lookup: CDR1 SGHRS, CDR2 YFSETQ. V gave up 1 base and J gave up 1 base; unmatched junction bases: 1. The CDR3 is made up of 15 amino acids. The CDR3 loop reads CASSLPGGNTGELFF. The CDR3 DNA follows: TGCGCCAGCAGCTTGCCGGGAGGGAACACCGGGGAGCTGTTTTTT.

This clonotype has at least ten counts. The chain employs TRBV20-1 and TRBJ1-5; D may be TRBD1 (5 bases). The V gene lost 6 bases and the J gene lost 4 bases, with 13 bases spanning the gap. There are 13 residues in the CDR3. The V gene's germline CDR1 is DFQATT and CDR2 SNEGSKA (reference sequence). The CDR3 sequence is CSARQRTNQPQHF. CDR3 bases: TGCAGTGCCCGACAGAGAACAAATCAGCCCCAGCATTTT.

This clonotype appeared many times. This chain links TRBV6-1 with TRBJ2-1; TRBD2 is a possible D gene (5 bases). There are 15 residues in the CDR3. Trimming took off 6 bases at V and 4 bases at J, with 16 bases between the two ends. The germline V gene has CDR1 MNHNS and CDR2 SASEGT. The chain's CDR3 is CASRTPERSYNEQFF. The DNA for the CDR3 is TGTGCCAGCAGGACTCCTGAGCGGTCATACAATGAGCAGTTCTTC.

This clonotype was observed at least ten times. The chain recombines TRBV10-3 with TRBJ1-5; D perhaps matches TRBD1 (5 bases). CDR1 ENHRY and CDR2 SYGVKD come from the germline V gene. The V and J ends lost 6 bases and 4 bases respectively, with 19 bases between them. There are 16 residues in the CDR3. CDR3 bases: TGTGCCATCAGGCGTAAGACAGCTGAAGGAAATCAGCCCCAGCATTTT. Translating gives CAIRRKTAEGNQPQHF.

In its sample, this clonotype was seen many times. CDR3 nucleotide sequence: TGCAGCGTTGAAGGGGACAGCTCCTACGAGCAGTACTTC. Protein: CSVEGDSSYEQYF. The chain combines TRBV29-1 with TRBJ2-7; 7 nucleotides align to TRBD1. The V gene end was trimmed by 1 base and the J gene end by 0 bases; junction bases not matched to a gene: 0. Germline CDR1 reads SQVTM; CDR2 reads ANQGSEA. The CDR3 sequence is 13 residues long.

This clonotype has at least ten counts. The chain employs TRBV6-6 and TRBJ2-7; TRBD1 matches at 7 bases. From germline, CDR1 is MNHNY and CDR2 SVGAGI (reference sequence). Trimming at V came to 6 bases and at J to 2 bases, leaving 4 bases not matched to a gene. This CDR3 comprises 13 residues. The CDR3 DNA reads TGTGCCAGCAGCCTAGACAGGGCCTACGAGCAGTACTTC. Protein product: CASSLDRAYEQYF.

The chain recombines TRBV7-2 with TRBJ1-4; D remains unclear. The germline V gene encodes CDR1 SGHTA and CDR2 FQGNSA. V lost 5 bases to trimming and J lost 0 bases, with 10 bases between them. The CDR3 runs to 15 residues. The DNA of the CDR3 is TGTGCCAGCAGCCCCGGGGATGCAACTAATGAAAAACTGTTTTTT. It is translated as CASSPGDATNEKLFF.

This clonotype occurred many times. The V and J genes are TRBV25-1 and TRBJ2-5, with D unclear. The V gene lost 3 bases and the J gene lost 4 bases, with 9 bases spanning the gap. This CDR3 is built from 13 residues. CDR1 is MGHDK, CDR2 SYGVNS, per germline. For the CDR3, the DNA is TGTGCCAGCAGTGAGAGGAAGCGAGAGACCCAGTACTTC. Protein: CASSERKRETQYF.

This clonotype has ten or more counts. This chain connects TRBV3-1 to TRBJ1-1; no clear D. CDR3 length: 12 residues. Germline V gene lookup returns CDR1 LGHDT and CDR2 YNNKEL (reference sequence). V shed 3 bases and J shed 4 bases, with 6 bases lying between them. CDR3 residues: CASSHWATEAFF. The DNA of the CDR3 is TGTGCCAGCAGCCACTGGGCCACTGAAGCTTTCTTT.

This clonotype was counted ten times or more. The chain employs TRBV6-1 and TRBJ1-2; 9 bases match TRBD1. CDR3 size: 14 residues. J gave up 4 bases and V 7 bases, and 7 bases lay outside the gene matches. Germline assignment: CDR1 MNHNS and CDR2 SASEGT. The CDR3 nucleotides are TGTGCCAGCACCGTGGGACAGGGAGGCTATGGCTACACCTTC. Amino acids: CASTVGQGGYGYTF.

In its sample, this clonotype was seen many times. The CDR3 DNA sequence: TGCGCCAGCAGCCGGGACCTAAGCACAGATACGCAGTATTTT. It specifies CASSRDLSTDTQYF. V gene TRBV4-3 combines with J gene TRBJ2-3, with D tentatively TRBD1 or TRBD2 (5 bases each). Germline V CDR1 and CDR2: LGHNA, YSLEER. The V end was cut by 4 bases, the J end by 0 bases, with 8 bases between. The CDR3 consists of 14 residues.

This clonotype has a count of ten or more. The chain is built from TRBV9 and TRBJ2-1; perhaps TRBD1 as D (6 bases). This CDR3 comprises 16 residues. Germline V CDR1 and CDR2: SGDLS, YYNGEE. Trimming took 3 bases from V and 4 from J, leaving 17 bases between them. The CDR3, as DNA: TGTGCCAGCAGCGCCCCAGGGGCAGTGCATTACAATGAGCAGTTCTTC. Its translation is CASSAPGAVHYNEQFF.

In its sample, this clonotype was seen once. A much more abundant neighbour one base away suggests this may be a read error. The CDR3 is CASSFLGVQYF. Written as DNA, the CDR3 is TGTGCCAGCAGTTTCCTTGGGGTGCAGTACTTC. This chain connects TRBV27 to TRBJ2-7; D uncertain. V was pared by 3 bases and J by 9 bases, with 9 bases between. Per germline, CDR1 MNHEY and CDR2 SMNVEV (reference sequence). The CDR3 has 11 amino acids.

J is TRBJ2-1 and V is TRBV27; D might be TRBD1 or TRBD2, each matching 5 bases. With 8 bases removed from V and 9 bases from J, the gap between germline ends came to 20 bases. CDR1 is MNHEY and CDR2 is SMNVEV in the germline V gene (reference sequence). This CDR3 is 14 amino acids long. The CDR3 bases are TGTGCCAGCGGAACCGGGACCGCAGCAGGTGAGCAGTTCTTC. Amino acid sequence: CASGTGTAAGEQFF.

V gene TRBV3-1 combines with J gene TRBJ1-1; tentative D call: TRBD1 (6 bases). Trimming removed 0 bases at V and 5 bases at J, with 16 bases between. Germline CDR1 LGHDT, CDR2 YNNKEL (reference sequence). The CDR3 runs to 16 residues. Here the CDR3 DNA reads TGTGCCAGCAGCCAAGATCTGGCCAGGGGTAGGACTGAAGCTTTCTTT. This codes for CASSQDLARGRTEAFF.